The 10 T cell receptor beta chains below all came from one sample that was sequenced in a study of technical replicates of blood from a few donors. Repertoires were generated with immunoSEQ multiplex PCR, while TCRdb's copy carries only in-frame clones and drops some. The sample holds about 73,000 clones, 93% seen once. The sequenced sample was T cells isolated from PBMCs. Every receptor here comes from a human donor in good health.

The CDR3 sequence: CASSWTSGYEQYF. The CDR3 DNA sequence: TGTGCCAGCAGTTGGACTAGCGGCTACGAGCAGTACTTC. V and J are TRBV27 and TRBJ2-7; TRBD2 matches at 10 bases. CDR3 length equals 13 residues. CDR1 MNHEY and CDR2 SMNVEV come from the germline V gene (reference sequence). V shed 4 bases, J shed 3 bases, and the junction held 0 bases outside the gene matches.

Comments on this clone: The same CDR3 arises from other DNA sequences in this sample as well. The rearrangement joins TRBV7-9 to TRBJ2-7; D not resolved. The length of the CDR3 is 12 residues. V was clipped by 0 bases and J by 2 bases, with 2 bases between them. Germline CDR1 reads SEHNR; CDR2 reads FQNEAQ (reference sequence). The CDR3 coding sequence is TGTGCCAGCAGCTTAGCCACCTACGAGCAGTACTTC. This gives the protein CASSLATYEQYF.

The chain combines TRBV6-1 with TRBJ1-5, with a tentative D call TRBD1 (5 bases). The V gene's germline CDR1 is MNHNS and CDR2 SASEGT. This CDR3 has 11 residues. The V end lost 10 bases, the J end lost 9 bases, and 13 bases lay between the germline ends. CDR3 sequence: CATRQGRPQHF. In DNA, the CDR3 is TGTGCCACCCGCCAGGGCAGGCCCCAGCATTTT.

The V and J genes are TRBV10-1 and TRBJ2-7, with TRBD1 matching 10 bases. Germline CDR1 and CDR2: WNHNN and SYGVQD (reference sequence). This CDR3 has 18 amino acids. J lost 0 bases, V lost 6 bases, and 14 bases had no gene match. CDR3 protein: CASSTSRDRGLGSYEQYF. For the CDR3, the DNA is TGCGCCAGCAGCACATCCCGGGACAGGGGTCTGGGCTCCTACGAGCAGTACTTC.

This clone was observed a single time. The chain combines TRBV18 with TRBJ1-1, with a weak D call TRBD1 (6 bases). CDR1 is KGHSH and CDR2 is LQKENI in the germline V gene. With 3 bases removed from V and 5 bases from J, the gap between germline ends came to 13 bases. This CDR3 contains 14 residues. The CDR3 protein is CASSPRGGQTEAFF. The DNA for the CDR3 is TGTGCCAGCTCACCCCGGGGGGGGCAGACTGAAGCTTTCTTT.

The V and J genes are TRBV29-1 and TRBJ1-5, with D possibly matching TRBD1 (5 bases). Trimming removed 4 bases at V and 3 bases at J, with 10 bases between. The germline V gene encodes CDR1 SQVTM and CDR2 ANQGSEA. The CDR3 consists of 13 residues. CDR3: CSVGQGDNQPQHF. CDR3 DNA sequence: TGCAGCGTTGGTCAAGGGGACAATCAGCCCCAGCATTTT. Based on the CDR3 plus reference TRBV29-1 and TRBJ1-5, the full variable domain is SAVISQKPSRDICQRGTSLTIQCQVDSQVTMMFWYRQQPGQSLTLIATANQGSEATYESGFVIDKFPISRPNLTFSTLTVSNMSPEDSSIYLCSVGQGDNQPQHFGDGTRLSIL.

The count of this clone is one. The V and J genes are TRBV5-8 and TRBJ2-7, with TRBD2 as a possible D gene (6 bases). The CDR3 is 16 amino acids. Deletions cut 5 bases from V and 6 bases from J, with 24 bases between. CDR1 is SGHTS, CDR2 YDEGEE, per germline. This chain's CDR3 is CASSGGSSLEVSEQYF. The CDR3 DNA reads TGTGCCAGCAGTGGGGGGTCGAGTCTAGAAGTTTCCGAGCAGTACTTC.

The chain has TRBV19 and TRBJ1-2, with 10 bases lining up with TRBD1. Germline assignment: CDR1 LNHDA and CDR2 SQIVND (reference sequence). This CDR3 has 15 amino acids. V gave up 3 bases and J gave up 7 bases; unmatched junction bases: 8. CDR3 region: CASSIRDRGFGGYTF. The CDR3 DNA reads TGTGCCAGTAGTATCCGGGACAGGGGTTTCGGTGGCTACACCTTC.

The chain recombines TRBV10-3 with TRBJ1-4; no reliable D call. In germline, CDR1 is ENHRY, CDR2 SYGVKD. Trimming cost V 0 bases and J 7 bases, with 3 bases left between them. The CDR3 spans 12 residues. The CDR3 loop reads CAISESSEKLFF. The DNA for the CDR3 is TGTGCCATCAGTGAGTCCTCTGAAAAACTGTTTTTT.

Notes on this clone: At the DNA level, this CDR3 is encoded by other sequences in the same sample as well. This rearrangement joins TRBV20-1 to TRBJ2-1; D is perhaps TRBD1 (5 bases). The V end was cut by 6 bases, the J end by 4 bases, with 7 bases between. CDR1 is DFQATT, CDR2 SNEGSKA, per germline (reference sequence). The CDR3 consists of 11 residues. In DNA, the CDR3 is TGCAGTGCGAGACAGTACAATGAGCAGTTCTTC. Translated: CSARQYNEQFF.